This T cell receptor (beta chain) is from a study of blood T cell repertoires in COVID-19. The participants were between about 18 and 90 years old and came from some 25 US areas. V shed 4 bases and J shed 5 bases, with 18 bases lying between them. This CDR3 is 15 amino acids long. Germline CDR1 reads SGHRS; CDR2 reads YFSETQ. TCRdb's copy holds only in-frame clones and misses some; the assay was immunoSEQ multiplex PCR. The data show fewer than 400,000 clones, 80% to 90% seen once. The V gene is TRBV5-1, the J gene TRBJ2-5, with D perhaps TRBD1 (6 bases). This receptor was obtained from a young man who had recovered from COVID-19. Source material: PBMCs or T cells enriched from blood (not recorded which). The CDR3 DNA is TGCGCCAGCAGCCCAGCCGGAGGACAGTGGGAGACCCAGTACTTC. This sequence encodes CASSPAGGQWETQYF.